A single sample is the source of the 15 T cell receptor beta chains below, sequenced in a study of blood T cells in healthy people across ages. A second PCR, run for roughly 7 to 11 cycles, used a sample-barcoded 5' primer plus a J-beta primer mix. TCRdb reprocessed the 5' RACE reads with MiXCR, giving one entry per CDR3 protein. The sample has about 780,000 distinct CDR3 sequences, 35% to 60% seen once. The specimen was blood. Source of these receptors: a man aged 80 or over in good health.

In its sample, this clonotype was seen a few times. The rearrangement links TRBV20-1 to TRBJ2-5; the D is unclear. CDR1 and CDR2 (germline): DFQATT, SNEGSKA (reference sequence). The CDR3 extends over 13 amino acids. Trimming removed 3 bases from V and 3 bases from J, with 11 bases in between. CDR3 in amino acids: CSASSSAEETQYF. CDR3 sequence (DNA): TGCAGTGCTAGTTCGTCAGCTGAAGAGACCCAGTACTTC.

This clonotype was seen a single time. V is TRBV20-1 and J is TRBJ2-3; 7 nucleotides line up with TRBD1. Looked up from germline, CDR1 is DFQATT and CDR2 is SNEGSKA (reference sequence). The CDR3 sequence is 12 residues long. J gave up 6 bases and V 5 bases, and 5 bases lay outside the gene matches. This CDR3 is CSAQRGRDTQYF. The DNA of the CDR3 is TGCAGTGCTCAAAGGGGGCGGGATACGCAGTATTTT.

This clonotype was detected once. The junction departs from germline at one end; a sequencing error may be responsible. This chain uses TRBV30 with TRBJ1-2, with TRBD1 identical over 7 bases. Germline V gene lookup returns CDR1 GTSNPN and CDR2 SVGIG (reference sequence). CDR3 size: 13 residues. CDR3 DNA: TGTGTCTGGACTATAAGACAGGGTAGTGGCTACACCTTC. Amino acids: CVWTIRQGSGYTF.

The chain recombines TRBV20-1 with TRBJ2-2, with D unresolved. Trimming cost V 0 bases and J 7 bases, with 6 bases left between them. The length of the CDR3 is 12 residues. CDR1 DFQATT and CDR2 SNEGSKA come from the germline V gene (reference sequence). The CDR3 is CSARDGGGELFF. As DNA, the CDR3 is TGCAGTGCTAGAGATGGCGGCGGGGAGCTGTTTTTT.

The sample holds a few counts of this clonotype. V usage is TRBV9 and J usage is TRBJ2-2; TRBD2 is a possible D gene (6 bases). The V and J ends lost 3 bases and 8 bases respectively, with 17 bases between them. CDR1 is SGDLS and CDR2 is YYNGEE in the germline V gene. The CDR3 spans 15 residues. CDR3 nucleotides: TGTGCCAGCAGCGGTCGGGGGTGGCCTAAGGGGGAGCTGTTTTTT. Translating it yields CASSGRGWPKGELFF.

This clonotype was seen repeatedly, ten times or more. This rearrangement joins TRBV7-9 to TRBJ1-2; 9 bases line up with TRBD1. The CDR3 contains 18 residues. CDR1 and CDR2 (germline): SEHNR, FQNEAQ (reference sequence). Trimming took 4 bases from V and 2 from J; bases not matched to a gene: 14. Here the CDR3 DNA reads TGTGCCAGCAGCTCCCGGTCCGGGACAGGGTTAACCAACTATGGCTACACCTTC. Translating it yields CASSSRSGTGLTNYGYTF.

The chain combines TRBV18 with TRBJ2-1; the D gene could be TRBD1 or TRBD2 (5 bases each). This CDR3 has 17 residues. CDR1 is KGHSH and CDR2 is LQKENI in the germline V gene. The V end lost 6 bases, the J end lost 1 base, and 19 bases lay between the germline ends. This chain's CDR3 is CASSGEIPGPSYNEQFF. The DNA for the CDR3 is TGTGCCAGCTCGGGGGAGATCCCGGGACCATCCTACAATGAGCAGTTCTTC.

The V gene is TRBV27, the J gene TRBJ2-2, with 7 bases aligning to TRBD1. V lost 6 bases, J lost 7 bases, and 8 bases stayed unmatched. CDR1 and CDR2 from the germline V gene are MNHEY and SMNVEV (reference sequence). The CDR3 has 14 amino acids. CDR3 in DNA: TGTGCCAGCAGGAGGGGGCATATAAGCGGGGAGCTGTTTTTT. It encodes CASRRGHISGELFF.

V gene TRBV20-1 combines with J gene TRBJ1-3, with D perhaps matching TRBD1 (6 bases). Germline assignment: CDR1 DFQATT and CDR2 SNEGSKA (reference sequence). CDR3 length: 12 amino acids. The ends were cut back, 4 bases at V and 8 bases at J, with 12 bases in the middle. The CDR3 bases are TGCAGTGCTACGGGCAGGGGTTACACCATATATTTT. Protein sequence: CSATGRGYTIYF.

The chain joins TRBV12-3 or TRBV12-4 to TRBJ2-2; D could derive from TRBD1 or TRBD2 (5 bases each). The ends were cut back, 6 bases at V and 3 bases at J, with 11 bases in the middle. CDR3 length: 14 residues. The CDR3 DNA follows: TGTGCCAGCAGGGAAGGGACGGACACCGGGGAGCTGTTTTTT. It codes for CASREGTDTGELFF.

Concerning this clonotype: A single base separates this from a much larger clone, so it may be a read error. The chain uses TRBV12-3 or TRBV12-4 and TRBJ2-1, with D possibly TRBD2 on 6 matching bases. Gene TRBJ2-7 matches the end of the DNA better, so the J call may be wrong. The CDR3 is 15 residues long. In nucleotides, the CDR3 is TGTGCCAGCAGCCAGGAGGAGGGCTCCTACAATGAGCAGTACTTC. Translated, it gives CASSQEEGSYNEQYF.

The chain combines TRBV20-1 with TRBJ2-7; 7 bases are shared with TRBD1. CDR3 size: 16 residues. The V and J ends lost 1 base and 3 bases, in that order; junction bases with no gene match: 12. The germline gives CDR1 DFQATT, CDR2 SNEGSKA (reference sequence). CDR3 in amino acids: CSARGKLGQLSYEQYF. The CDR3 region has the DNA TGCAGTGCTAGAGGGAAATTGGGACAGTTAAGCTACGAGCAGTACTTC.

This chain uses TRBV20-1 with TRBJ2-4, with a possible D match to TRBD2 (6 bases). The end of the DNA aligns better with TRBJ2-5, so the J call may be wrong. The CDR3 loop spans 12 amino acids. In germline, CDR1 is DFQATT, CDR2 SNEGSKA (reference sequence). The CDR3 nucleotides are TGCAGTGCTCGGGACTTAGAAGAGACCCAGTACTTC. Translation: CSARDLEETQYF.

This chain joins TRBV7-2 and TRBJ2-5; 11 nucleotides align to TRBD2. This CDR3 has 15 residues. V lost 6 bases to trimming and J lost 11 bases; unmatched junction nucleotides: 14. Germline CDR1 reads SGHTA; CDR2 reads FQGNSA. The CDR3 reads CASSLTSGSFNEQYF. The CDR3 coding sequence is TGTGCCAGCAGTTTAACTAGCGGGAGTTTTAATGAGCAGTACTTC.

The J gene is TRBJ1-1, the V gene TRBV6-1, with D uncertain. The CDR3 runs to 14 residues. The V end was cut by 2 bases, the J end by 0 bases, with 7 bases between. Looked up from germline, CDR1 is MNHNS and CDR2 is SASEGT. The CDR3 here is CASSEINLNTEAFF. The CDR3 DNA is TGTGCCAGCAGTGAAATCAACTTGAACACTGAAGCTTTCTTT.